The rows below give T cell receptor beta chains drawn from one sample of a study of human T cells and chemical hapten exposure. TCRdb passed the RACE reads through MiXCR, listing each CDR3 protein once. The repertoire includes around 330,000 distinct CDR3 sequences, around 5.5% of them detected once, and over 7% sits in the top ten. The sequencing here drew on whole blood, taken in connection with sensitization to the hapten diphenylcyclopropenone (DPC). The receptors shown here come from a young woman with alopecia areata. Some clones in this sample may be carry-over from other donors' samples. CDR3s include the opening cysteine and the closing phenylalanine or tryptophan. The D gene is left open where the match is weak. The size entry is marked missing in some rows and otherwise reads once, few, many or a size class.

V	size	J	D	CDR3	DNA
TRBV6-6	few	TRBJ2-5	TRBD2	CASSYSSSGVLETQYF	TGTGCCAGCAGTTACTCGAGTAGCGGGGTTCTCGAGACCCAGTACTTC
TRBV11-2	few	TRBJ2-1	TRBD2	CASTLGGGNQDEQFF	TGTGCCAGCACCCTGGGCGGGGGGAACCAGGATGAGCAGTTCTTC
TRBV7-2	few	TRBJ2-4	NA	CASRRDPMSDGIQYF	TGTGCCAGCAGACGGGACCCTATGAGTGATGGCATTCAGTACTTC
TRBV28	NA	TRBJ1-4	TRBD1	CASSFQTGGREKLFF	TGTGCCAGCAGTTTCCAAACAGGGGGACGGGAAAAACTGTTTTTT
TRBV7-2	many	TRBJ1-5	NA	CASSLAAYSNQPQHF	TGTGCCAGCAGCTTAGCCGCTTATAGCAATCAGCCCCAGCATTTT
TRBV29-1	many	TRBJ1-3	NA	CSVVTSGNTIYF	TGCAGCGTTGTAACATCTGGAAACACCATATATTTT
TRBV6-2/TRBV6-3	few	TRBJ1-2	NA	CASSSHGRSYGYTF	TGTGCCAGCAGTTCCCATGGGAGGAGCTATGGCTACACCTTC
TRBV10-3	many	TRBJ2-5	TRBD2	CATQRGTRAFEETQYF	TGTGCCACCCAACGGGGGACTAGGGCCTTCGAAGAGACCCAGTACTTC
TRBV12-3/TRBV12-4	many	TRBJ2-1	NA	CASVDSGRGYNEQFF	TGTGCCAGCGTAGATAGCGGTAGGGGCTACAATGAGCAGTTCTTC
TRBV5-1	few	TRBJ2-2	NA	CASAQPPRVKGLFF	TGCGCCAGCGCCCAGCCCCCAAGGGTAAAAGGGCTGTTTTTT
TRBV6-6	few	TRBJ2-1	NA	CASRIKFF	TGTGCCAGCAGGATAAAGTTCTTC
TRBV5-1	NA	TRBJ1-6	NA	CASSSAGRYSPLHF	TGCGCCAGCAGCTCGGCAGGGAGATATTCACCCCTCCACTTT
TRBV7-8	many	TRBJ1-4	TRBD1	CASSLLGTGDEKLFF	TGTGCCAGCAGCTTATTGGGGACAGGGGACGAAAAACTGTTTTTT
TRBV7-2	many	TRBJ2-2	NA	CASSSALSTGELFF	TGTGCCAGCAGCTCGGCCCTCAGCACCGGGGAGCTGTTTTTT
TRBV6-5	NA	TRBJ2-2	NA	CASSYNLARGTGELFF	TGTGCCAGCAGTTACAATCTAGCGAGGGGAACCGGGGAGCTGTTTTTT
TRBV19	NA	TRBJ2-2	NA	CASSTGGNTGELFF	TGTGCCAGTAGTACCGGGGGAAACACCGGGGAGCTGTTTTTT
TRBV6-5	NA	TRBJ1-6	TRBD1	CASSYRQGPDSPLHF	TGTGCCAGCAGTTACCGACAGGGCCCGGATTCACCCCTCCACTTT